The present T cell receptor (beta chain) was sequenced within a study of shared clonotypes between healthy human individuals. Whole-study findings and limits: The low donor count limited represented genetic and exposure-history diversity.

As concerns this clone: Its specificity is unknown.

CDR1 and CDR2 (germline): GTSNPN, SVGIG (reference sequence). V trimming: 1 base; J trimming: 14 bases; junction bases outside the gene matches: 4. There are 12 residues in the CDR3. Here immunoSEQ multiplex PCR was the method, and the copy in TCRdb shows in-frame clones only, minus some. The table records around 1.6 million clones, around 98% of them present only once. This TCR came from a man younger than 45 in good health. The specimen was naive CD4+ T cells sorted from blood. As for subset: CD45RA+ positively selected. V gene TRBV30 combines with J gene TRBJ2-1, with TRBD1 matching over 11 bases. Written as DNA, the CDR3 is TGTGCCTGGAGTGAGGGACAGGGGGTCGAGTTCTTC. It translates to CAWSEGQGVEFF.